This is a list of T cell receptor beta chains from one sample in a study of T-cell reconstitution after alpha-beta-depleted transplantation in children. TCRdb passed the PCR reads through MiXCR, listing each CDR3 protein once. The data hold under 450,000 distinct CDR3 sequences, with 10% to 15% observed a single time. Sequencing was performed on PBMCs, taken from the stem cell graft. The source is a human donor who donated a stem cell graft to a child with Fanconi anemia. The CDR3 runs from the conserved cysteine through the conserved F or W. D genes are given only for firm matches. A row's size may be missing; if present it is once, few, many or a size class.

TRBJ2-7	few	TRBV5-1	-	CASSWNPGPALEQYF	TGCGCCAGCAGCTGGAACCCGGGACCGGCTTTAGAGCAGTACTTC
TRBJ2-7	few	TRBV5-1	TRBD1	CASSYDRGIYEQYF	TGCGCCAGCAGCTACGACAGGGGTATCTACGAGCAGTACTTC
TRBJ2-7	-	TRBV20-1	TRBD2	CSASFSAGFLTREQYF	TGCAGTGCTAGTTTTTCAGCGGGGTTCCTTACAAGGGAGCAGTACTTC
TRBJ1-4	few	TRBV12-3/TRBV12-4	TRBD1	CASRKQATGGNEKLFF	TGTGCCAGCAGAAAGCAAGCGACAGGGGGTAATGAAAAACTGTTTTTT
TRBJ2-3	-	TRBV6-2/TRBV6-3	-	CASSYEAPSTDTQYF	TGTGCCAGCAGTTACGAAGCGCCTAGCACAGATACGCAGTATTTT
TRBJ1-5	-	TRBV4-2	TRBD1	CASSQILDLPGGAQHF	TGTGCCAGCAGCCAAATTTTAGACCTGCCAGGGGGAGCCCAGCATTTT
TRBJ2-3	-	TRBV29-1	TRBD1	CSVEKLRDRSTDTQYF	TGCAGCGTTGAAAAGCTCCGGGACAGGAGCACAGATACGCAGTATTTT
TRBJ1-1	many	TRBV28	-	CASSLGVSEAFF	TGTGCCAGCAGTTTGGGGGTCTCTGAAGCTTTCTTT
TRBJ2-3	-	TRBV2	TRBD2	CASNGGGDTQCF	TGTGCCAGCAACGGCGGGGGAGATACGCAGTGTTTT
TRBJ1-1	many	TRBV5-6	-	CASRLRGSWMNTEAFF	TGTGCCAGCAGACTTAGGGGCTCGTGGATGAACACTGAAGCTTTCTTT
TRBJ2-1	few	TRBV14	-	CASSQDGTPYNEQFF	TGTGCCAGCAGCCAGGACGGGACACCGTACAATGAGCAGTTCTTC
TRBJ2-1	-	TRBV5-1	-	CASSLGGTYSYNEQFF	TGCGCCAGCAGCTTGGGAGGGACATATTCCTACAATGAGCAGTTCTTC
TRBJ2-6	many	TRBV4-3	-	CASSRIVGSGANVLTF	TGCGCCAGCAGCCGGATAGTAGGGTCTGGGGCCAACGTCCTGACTTTC
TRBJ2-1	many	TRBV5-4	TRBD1	CASSKGQGIYNEQFF	TGTGCCAGCAGCAAGGGACAGGGTATCTACAATGAGCAGTTCTTC
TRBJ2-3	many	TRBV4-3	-	CASSQGRDTNTDTQYF	TGCGCCAGCAGCCAGGGCCGGGACACCAATACAGATACGCAGTATTTT
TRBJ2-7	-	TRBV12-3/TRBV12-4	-	CASSEENRDGYEQYF	TGTGCCAGCAGCGAGGAAAACCGGGACGGCTACGAGCAGTACTTC
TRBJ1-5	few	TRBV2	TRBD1	CASDRADSNQPQHF	TGTGCCAGTGACAGGGCCGATTCCAATCAGCCCCAGCATTTT
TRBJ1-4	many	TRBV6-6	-	CASSWSDEKLFF	TGTGCCAGCAGTTGGTCGGATGAAAAACTGTTTTTT
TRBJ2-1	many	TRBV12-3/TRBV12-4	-	CASSHGQRVYNEQFF	TGTGCCAGCAGTCACGGACAAAGGGTCTACAATGAGCAGTTCTTC
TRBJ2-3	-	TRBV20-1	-	CSARNTDTQYF	TGCAGTGCGCGGAACACAGATACGCAGTATTTT
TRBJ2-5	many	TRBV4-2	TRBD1	CASSSVTGETQYF	TGTGCCAGCAGCAGTGTGACAGGGGAGACCCAGTACTTC
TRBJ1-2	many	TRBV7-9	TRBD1	CASSLATGGDDGYTF	TGTGCCAGCAGCTTAGCAACAGGGGGCGATGATGGCTACACCTTC
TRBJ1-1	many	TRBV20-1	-	CSAPWGDTEAFF	TGCAGTGCCCCCTGGGGAGACACTGAAGCTTTCTTT
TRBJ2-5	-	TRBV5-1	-	CASSLGLGALEETQYF	TGCGCCAGCAGCTTGGGGCTGGGGGCCCTCGAAGAGACCCAGTACTTC
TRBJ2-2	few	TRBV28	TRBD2	CASSWTPGLADSGELFF	TGTGCCAGCAGTTGGACCCCGGGACTAGCGGATTCCGGGGAGCTGTTTTTT
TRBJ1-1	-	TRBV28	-	CASSLILRGTEAFF	TGTGCCAGCAGTTTAATCCTTAGAGGCACTGAAGCTTTCTTT
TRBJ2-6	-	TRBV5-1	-	CASSLQLRTSHSGANVLTF	TGCGCCAGCAGCTTGCAACTCCGGACCTCCCACTCTGGGGCCAACGTCCTGACTTTC
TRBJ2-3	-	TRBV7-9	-	CASSYSARDTQYF	TGTGCCAGCAGCTATTCAGCGCGAGATACGCAGTATTTT
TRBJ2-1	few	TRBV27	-	CASSLFDPDNEQFF	TGTGCCAGCAGTTTGTTTGATCCGGACAATGAGCAGTTCTTC
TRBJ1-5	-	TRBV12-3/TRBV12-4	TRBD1	CASSSMGQANPQHF	TGTGCCAGCAGTTCGATGGGACAGGCCAATCCCCAGCATTTT